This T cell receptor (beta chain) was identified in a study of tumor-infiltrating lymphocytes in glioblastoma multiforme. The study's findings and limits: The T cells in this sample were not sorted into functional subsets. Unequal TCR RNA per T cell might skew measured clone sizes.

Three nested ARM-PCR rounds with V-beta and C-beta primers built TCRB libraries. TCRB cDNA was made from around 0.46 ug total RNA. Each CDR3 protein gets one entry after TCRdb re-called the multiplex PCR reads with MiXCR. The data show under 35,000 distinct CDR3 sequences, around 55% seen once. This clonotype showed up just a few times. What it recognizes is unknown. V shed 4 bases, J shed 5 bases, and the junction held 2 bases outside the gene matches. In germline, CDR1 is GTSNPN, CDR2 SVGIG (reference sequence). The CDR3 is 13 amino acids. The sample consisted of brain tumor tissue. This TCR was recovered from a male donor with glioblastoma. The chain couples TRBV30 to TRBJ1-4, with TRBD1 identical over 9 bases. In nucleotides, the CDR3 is TGTGCCTGGATGGGGACAGGGAATGAAAAACTGTTTTTT. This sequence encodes CAWMGTGNEKLFF.